The subject of this entry is one T cell receptor beta chain. Its cognate antigen is unknown. Researchers ran the PCR with 60 Vbeta and 13 Jbeta primers. Here immunoSEQ multiplex PCR was the method, and the copy in TCRdb shows in-frame clones only, minus some. The repertoire includes 100,000 to 150,000 clones, roughly a sixth of them detected once, and roughly 2.7% sits in the top ten. This sample was taken from a study of cytomegalovirus exposure and HLA in healthy donors. Study background: Inside one of the first data releases sat about 85 million unique TCRs taken from HLA-typed donors.

Findings and caveats of the study: Researchers reported from a later analysis that most CMV-associated TCR beta chains appeared HLA-restricted. Overall, around 150 TCR beta chains were annotated as cytomegalovirus-associated. A later analysis reportedly identified an Asian-associated ancestry cluster as carrying fewer N-insertions than the 666-donor mean.

The CDR3 spans 14 residues. The V end was cut by 6 bases, the J end by 4 bases, with 13 bases between. The germline V gene has CDR1 MNHEY and CDR2 SMNVEV (reference sequence). The sample was PBMCs. The source of this sequence is a female donor in good health and CMV-seropositive. The rearrangement links TRBV27 to TRBJ2-1; D may be TRBD2 (6 bases). CDR3 in DNA: TGTGCCAGCAGCAAGACGGGACTTTACAATGAGCAGTTCTTC. The encoded protein is CASSKTGLYNEQFF.